The 3 T cell receptor beta chains below all came from one sample that was sequenced in a study of graft-versus-host responses after intestinal transplantation. Here immunoSEQ multiplex PCR was the method, and the copy in TCRdb shows in-frame clones only, minus some. Of 90,000 to 95,000 clones in the sample, 75% to 95% were seen once. The antigens of these receptors remain unknown. The specimen was unstimulated CD8+ T cells sorted from spleen or lymph node cells, collected before intestinal transplant. The source is a human donor who received an intestinal transplant.

This chain's CDR3 is CATRDSSYEQYF. The CDR3 bases are TGCGCCACCCGGGACAGCTCCTACGAGCAGTACTTC. The chain recombines TRBV10-2 with TRBJ2-7; 7 nucleotides match TRBD1. J gave up 0 bases and V 10 bases, and 3 bases lay outside the gene matches. The length of the CDR3 is 12 residues. Germline assignment: CDR1 WSHSY and CDR2 SAAADI.

The chain combines TRBV28 with TRBJ2-3; D is uncertain. V dropped 6 bases and J dropped 0 bases, with 10 bases sitting between them. Germline values: CDR1 MDHEN, CDR2 SYDVKM. The CDR3 runs to 14 residues. CDR3 in amino acids: CASRMDSSTDTQYF. DNA of the CDR3: TGTGCCAGCAGAATGGATTCTAGCACAGATACGCAGTATTTT.

This chain's CDR3 is CASSVTRALQETQYF. CDR3 bases: TGTGCCAGCAGTGTAACCCGGGCCTTACAAGAGACCCAGTACTTC. The V and J genes are TRBV6-5 and TRBJ2-5; no reliable D call. V was pared by 5 bases and J by 2 bases, with 15 bases between. The CDR3 loop spans 15 amino acids. The V gene's germline CDR1 is MNHEY and CDR2 SVGAGI.